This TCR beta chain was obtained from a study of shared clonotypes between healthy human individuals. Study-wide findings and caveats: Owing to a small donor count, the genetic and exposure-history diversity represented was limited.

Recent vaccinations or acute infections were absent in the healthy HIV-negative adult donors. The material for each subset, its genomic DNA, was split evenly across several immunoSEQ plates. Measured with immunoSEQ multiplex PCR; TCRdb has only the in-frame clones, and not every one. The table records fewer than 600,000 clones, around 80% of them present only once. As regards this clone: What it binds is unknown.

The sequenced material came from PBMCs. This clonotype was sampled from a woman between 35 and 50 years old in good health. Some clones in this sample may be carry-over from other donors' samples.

In nucleotides, the CDR3 is TGTGCCAGCAGCTATACAATGAACACTGAAGCTTTCTTT. It codes for CASSYTMNTEAFF. The chain couples TRBV7-8 to TRBJ1-1; no definite D call. Between the trimmed V and J ends, which lost 4 bases and 0 bases, there was a span of 6 bases. The CDR3 sequence is 13 residues long. Germline V gene data show CDR1 as SGHVS and CDR2 as FQNEAQ.